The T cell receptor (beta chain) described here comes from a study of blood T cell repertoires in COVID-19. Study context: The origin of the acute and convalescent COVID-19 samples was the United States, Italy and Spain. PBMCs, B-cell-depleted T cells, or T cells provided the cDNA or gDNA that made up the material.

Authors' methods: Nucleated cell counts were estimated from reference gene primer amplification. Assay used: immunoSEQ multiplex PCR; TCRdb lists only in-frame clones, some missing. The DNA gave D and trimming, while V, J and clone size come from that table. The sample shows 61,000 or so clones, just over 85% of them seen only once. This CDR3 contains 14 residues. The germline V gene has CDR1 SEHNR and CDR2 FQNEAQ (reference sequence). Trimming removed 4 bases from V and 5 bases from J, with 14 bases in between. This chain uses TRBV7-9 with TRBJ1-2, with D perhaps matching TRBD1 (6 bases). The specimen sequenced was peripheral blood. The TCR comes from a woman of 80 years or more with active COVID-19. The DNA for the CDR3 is TGTGCCAGCAGCTCTCCCACAGGGTGGTATGGCTACACCTTC. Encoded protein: CASSSPTGWYGYTF.